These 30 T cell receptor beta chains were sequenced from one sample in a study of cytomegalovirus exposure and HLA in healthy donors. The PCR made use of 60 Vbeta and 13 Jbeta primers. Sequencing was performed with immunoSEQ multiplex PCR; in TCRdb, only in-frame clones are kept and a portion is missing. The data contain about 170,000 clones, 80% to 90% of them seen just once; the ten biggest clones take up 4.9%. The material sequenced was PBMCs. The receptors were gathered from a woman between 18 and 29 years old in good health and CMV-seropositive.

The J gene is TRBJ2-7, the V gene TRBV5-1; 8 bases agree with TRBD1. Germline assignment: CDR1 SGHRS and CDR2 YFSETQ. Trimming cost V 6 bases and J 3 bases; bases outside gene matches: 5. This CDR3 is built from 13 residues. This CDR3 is CASKRQGNYEQYF. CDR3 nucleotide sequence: TGCGCCAGCAAAAGACAGGGGAACTACGAGCAGTACTTC.

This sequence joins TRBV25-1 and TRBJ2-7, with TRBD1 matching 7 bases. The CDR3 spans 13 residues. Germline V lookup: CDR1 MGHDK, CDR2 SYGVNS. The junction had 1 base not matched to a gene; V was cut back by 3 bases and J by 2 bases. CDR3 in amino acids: CASSDTGAYEQYF. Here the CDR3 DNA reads TGTGCCAGCAGTGACACAGGGGCCTACGAGCAGTACTTC.

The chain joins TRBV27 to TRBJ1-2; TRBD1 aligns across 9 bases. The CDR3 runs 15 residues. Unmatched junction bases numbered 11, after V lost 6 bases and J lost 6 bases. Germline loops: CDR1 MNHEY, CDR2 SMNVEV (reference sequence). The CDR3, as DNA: TGTGCCAGCAGCAAACCGGGACAGGGATGGGATGGCTACACCTTC. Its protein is CASSKPGQGWDGYTF.

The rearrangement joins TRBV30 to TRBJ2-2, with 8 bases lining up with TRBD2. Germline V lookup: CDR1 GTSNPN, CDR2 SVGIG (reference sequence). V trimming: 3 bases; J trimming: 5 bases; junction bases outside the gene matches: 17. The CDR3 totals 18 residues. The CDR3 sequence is CAWRLRDERGNGTGELFF. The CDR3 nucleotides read TGTGCCTGGAGGTTAAGAGATGAGCGGGGGAATGGTACCGGGGAGCTGTTTTTT.

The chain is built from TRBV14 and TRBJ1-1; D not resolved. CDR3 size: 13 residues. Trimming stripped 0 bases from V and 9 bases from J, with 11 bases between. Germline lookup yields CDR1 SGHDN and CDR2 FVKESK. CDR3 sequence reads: CASSQDLGLQAFF. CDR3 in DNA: TGTGCCAGCAGCCAAGATCTCGGACTGCAAGCTTTCTTT.

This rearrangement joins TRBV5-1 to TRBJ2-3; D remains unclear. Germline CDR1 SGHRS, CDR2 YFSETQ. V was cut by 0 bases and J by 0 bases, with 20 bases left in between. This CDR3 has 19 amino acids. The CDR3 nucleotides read TGCGCCAGCAGCTTGGGTACCCTCCGAAACGCTACTAGCACAGATACGCAGTATTTT. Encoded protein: CASSLGTLRNATSTDTQYF.

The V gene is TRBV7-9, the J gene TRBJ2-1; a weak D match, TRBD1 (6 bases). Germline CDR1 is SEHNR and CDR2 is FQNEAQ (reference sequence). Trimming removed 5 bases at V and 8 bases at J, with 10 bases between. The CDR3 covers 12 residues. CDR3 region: CASSPNRDEQFF. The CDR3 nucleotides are TGTGCCAGCAGCCCAAACAGGGATGAGCAGTTCTTC.

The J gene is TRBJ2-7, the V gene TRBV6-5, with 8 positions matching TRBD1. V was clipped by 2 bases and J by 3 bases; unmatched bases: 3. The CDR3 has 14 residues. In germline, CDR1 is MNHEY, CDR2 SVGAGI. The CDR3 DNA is TGTGCCAGCAGTTACCGTGACAGGGGCTACGAGCAGTACTTC. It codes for CASSYRDRGYEQYF.

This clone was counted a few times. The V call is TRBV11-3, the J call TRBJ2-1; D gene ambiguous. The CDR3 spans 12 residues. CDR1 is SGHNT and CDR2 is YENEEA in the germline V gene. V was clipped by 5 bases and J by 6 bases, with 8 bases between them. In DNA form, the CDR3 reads TGTGCCAGCAGCGCCTTTAGCAATGAGCAGTTCTTC. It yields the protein CASSAFSNEQFF.

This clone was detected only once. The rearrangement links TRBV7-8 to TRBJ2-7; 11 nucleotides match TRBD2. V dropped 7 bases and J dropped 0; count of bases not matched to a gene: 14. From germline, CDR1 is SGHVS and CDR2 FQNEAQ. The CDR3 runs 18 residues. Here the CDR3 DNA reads TGTGCCAGCATTCTATATAGCGGGGGGGCCTCGAGCTCCTACGAGCAGTACTTC. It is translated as CASILYSGGASSSYEQYF.

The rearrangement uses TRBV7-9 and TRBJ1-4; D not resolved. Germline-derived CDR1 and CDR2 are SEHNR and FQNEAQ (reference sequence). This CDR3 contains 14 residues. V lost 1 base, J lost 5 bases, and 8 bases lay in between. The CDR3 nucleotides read TGTGCCAGCAGCTTAGTAAACATAAATGAAAAACTGTTTTTT. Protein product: CASSLVNINEKLFF.

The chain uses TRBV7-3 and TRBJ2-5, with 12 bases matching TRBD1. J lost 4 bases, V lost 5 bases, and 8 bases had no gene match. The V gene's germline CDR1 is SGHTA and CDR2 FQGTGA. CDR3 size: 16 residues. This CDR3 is CASSQGTGGAGETQYF. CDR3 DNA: TGTGCCAGCAGCCAAGGGACAGGGGGCGCGGGAGAGACCCAGTACTTC.

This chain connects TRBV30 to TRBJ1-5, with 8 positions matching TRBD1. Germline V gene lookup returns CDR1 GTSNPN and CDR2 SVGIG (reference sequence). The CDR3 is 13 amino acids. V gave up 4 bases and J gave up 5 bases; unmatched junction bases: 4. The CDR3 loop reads CAWNPTGDQPQHF. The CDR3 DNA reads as TGTGCCTGGAACCCGACAGGGGATCAGCCCCAGCATTTT.

CDR3 sequence reads: CASSLVGGTGELFF. The CDR3 DNA reads as TGTGCCAGCAGTTTGGTGGGGGGAACCGGGGAGCTGTTTTTT. This rearrangement joins TRBV28 to TRBJ2-2, with D possibly TRBD2 on 6 matching bases. Trimming pared 3 bases from V and 5 bases from J, leaving 10 bases between. The CDR3 extends over 14 amino acids. Germline V gene sequence: CDR1 MDHEN, CDR2 SYDVKM.

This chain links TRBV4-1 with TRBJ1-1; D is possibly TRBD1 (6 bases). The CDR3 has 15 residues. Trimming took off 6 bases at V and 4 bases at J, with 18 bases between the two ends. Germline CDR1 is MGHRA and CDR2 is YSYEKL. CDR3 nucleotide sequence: TGCGCCAGCAGACCGAAGTGGGGGCTAAGCACTGAAGCTTTCTTT. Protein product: CASRPKWGLSTEAFF.

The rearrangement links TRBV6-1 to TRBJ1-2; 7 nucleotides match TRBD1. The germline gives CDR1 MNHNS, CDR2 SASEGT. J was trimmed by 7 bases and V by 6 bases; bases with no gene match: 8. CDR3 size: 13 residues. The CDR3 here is CASRETGMGGYTF. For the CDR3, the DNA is TGTGCCAGCAGGGAGACAGGGATGGGTGGCTACACCTTC.

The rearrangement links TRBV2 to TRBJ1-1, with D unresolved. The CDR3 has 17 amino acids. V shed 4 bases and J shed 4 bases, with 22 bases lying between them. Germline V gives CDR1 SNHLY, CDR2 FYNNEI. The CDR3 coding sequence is TGTGCCAGCAGTGCCTCGGGAGAGTTAGGTTGGGGCACTGAAGCTTTCTTT. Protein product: CASSASGELGWGTEAFF.

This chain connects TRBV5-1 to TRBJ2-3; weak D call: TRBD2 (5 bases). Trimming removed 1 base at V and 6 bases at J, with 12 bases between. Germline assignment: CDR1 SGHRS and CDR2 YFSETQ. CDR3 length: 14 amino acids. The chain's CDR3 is CASSLFVGEDTQYF. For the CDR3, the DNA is TGCGCCAGCAGCTTGTTCGTCGGGGAGGATACGCAGTATTTT.

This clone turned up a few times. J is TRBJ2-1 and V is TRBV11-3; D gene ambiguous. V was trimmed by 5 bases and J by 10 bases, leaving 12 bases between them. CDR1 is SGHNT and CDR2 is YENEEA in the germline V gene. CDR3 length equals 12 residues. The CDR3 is CASSTNTGEQFF. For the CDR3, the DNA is TGTGCCAGCAGCACTAATACTGGAGAGCAGTTCTTC.

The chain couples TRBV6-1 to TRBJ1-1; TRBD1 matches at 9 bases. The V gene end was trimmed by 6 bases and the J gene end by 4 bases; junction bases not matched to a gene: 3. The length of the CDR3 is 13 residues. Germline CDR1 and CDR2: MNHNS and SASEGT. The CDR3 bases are TGTGCCAGCAGCGGGACAGGGCCCACTGAAGCTTTCTTT. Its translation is CASSGTGPTEAFF.

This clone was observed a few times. Here the CDR3 DNA reads TGTGCCAGCAAACCTCAAGGGGGTGACACTGAAGCTTTCTTT. As protein: CASKPQGGDTEAFF. The V gene is TRBV27, the J gene TRBJ1-1, with D maybe TRBD1 (6 bases). Looked up from germline, CDR1 is MNHEY and CDR2 is SMNVEV (reference sequence). Trimming took off 7 bases at V and 3 bases at J, with 15 bases between the two ends. The CDR3 runs to 14 residues.

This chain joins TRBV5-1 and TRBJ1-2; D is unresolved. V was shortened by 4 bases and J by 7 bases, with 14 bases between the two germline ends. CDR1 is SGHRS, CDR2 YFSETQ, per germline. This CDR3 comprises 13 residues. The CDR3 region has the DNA TGCGCCAGCAGCCCGGAGAGCCCGGGTGGCTACACCTTC. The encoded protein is CASSPESPGGYTF.

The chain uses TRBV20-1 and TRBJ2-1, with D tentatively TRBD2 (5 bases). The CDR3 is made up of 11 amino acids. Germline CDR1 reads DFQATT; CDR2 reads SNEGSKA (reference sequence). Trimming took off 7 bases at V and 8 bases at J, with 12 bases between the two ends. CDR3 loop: CSVRTLDEQFF. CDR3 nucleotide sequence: TGCAGTGTCCGGACTTTGGATGAGCAGTTCTTC.

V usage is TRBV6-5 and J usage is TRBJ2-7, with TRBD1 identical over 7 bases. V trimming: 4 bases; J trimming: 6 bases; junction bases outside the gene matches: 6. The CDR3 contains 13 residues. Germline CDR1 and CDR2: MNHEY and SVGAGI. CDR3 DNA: TGTGCCAGCAGTTTGAAAACAGGGGTCGAGCAGTACTTC. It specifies CASSLKTGVEQYF.

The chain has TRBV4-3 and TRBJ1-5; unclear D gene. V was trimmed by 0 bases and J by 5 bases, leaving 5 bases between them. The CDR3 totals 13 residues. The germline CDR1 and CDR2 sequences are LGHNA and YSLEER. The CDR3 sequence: CASSQDRDQPQHF. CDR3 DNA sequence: TGCGCCAGCAGCCAAGATCGGGATCAGCCCCAGCATTTT.

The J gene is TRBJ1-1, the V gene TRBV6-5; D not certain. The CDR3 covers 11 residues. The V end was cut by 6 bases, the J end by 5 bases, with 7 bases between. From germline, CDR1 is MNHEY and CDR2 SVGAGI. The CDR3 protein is CASRRETEAFF. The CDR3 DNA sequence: TGTGCCAGCAGAAGAGAGACTGAAGCTTTCTTT.

The CDR3: CSVEDRFFGNTIYF. CDR3 in DNA: TGCAGCGTTGAAGATCGGTTCTTCGGAAACACCATATATTTT. J is TRBJ1-3 and V is TRBV29-1; no firm D call. The V end lost 0 bases, the J end lost 4 bases, and 10 bases lay between the germline ends. Germline CDR1 reads SQVTM; CDR2 reads ANQGSEA. This CDR3 comprises 14 residues.

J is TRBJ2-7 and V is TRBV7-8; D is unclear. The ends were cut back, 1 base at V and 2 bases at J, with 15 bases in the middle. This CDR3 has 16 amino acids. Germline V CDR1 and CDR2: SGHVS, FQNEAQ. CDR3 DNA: TGTGCCAGCAGCTTAGAGCGTCGGCTCACCCCCTACGAGCAGTACTTC. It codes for CASSLERRLTPYEQYF.

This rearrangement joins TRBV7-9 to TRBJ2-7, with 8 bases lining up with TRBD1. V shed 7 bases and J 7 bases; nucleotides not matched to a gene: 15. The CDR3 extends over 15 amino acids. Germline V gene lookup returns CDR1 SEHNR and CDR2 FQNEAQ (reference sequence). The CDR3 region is CASTNPGTGSGEQYF. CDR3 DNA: TGTGCCAGCACCAATCCCGGGACAGGTTCGGGGGAGCAGTACTTC.

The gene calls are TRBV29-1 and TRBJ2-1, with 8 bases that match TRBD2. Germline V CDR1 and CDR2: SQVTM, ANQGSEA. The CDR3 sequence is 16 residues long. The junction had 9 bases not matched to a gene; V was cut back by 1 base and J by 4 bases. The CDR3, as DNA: TGCAGCGTTGAAGTAGTCACTAGCGGCTCTTACAATGAGCAGTTCTTC. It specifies CSVEVVTSGSYNEQFF.